One and the same sample provided the 14 T cell receptor beta chains below, sequenced in a study. One entry per CDR3 protein, called by TCRdb with MiXCR from the 5' RACE reads. The data hold tens of thousands of distinct CDR3 sequences, with approximately 23% observed a single time. What was sequenced was tumor-infiltrating naive CD4+ T cells sorted from the breast tumor. Subset defined: naive CD4+ T cells, CD4+CD45RA+CD25-. The origin of the receptors is a female donor with breast cancer.

This clonotype has a count of ten or more. The chain links TRBV20-1 to TRBJ1-1; a weak D match, TRBD1 (5 bases). The CDR3 length is 10 residues. CDR1 and CDR2 (germline): DFQATT, SNEGSKA (reference sequence). Trimming left V 5 bases short and J 7 bases short, with 8 bases between. The CDR3 sequence: CSAWDLEAFF. CDR3 in DNA: TGCAGTGCTTGGGACCTTGAAGCTTTCTTT.

A note on this clonotype: A read error is possible here, since a much larger clone lies one base away. The rearrangement links TRBV20-1 to TRBJ2-3; D ambiguous. The V end lost 6 bases, the J end lost 3 bases, and 13 bases lay between the germline ends. This CDR3 is 13 amino acids long. Germline V lookup: CDR1 DFQATT, CDR2 SNEGSKA (reference sequence). As DNA, the CDR3 is TGCAGTGCGGGCGCGTCTAGAACAGATACGCAGTATTTT. Amino acids: CSAGASRTDTQYF.

This clonotype was found a few times. This sequence joins TRBV2 and TRBJ2-2; tentative D call: TRBD1 (5 bases). Germline V gives CDR1 SNHLY, CDR2 FYNNEI. The CDR3 runs to 16 residues. V lost 2 bases and J 0 bases, leaving 10 bases between the germline ends. The CDR3 reads CASSESTATNTGELFF. DNA of the CDR3: TGTGCCAGCAGTGAATCGACAGCCACGAACACCGGGGAGCTGTTTTTT.

V and J are TRBV28 and TRBJ1-2, with a tentative D call TRBD1 (6 bases). The ends were cut back, 8 bases at V and 4 bases at J, with 11 bases in the middle. The CDR3 spans 12 residues. Germline V gene data show CDR1 as MDHEN and CDR2 as SYDVKM. The CDR3 loop is CASLRQVYGYTF. Here the CDR3 DNA reads TGTGCCAGCCTGAGACAGGTCTATGGCTACACCTTC.

Only a few counts were recorded for this clonotype. This chain connects TRBV4-1 to TRBJ1-5, with D possibly being TRBD1 (6 bases). This CDR3 is 15 amino acids long. The germline gives CDR1 MGHRA, CDR2 YSYEKL. Trimming left V 2 bases short and J 7 bases short, with 15 bases between. The CDR3 nucleotides are TGCGCCAGCAGCCAAAGTCAGGGGTCGGAACAGCCCCAGCATTTT. This translates into CASSQSQGSEQPQHF.

The V call is TRBV29-1, the J call TRBJ1-1, with TRBD1 as a possible D gene (5 bases). Per the germline V gene, CDR1 is SQVTM and CDR2 is ANQGSEA. The CDR3 totals 11 residues. The V end lost 7 bases, the J end lost 4 bases, and 10 bases lay between the germline ends. The CDR3 DNA sequence: TGCAGCGCAAGGGACGGCACTGAAGCTTTCTTT. Translating gives CSARDGTEAFF.

About this clonotype: Possible read error: a much larger clone is one base away. The CDR3 DNA is TGCAGTGCGACGACTAGCAGGAGTACGTCAAACGAGCAGTACTTC. This gives the protein CSATTSRSTSNEQYF. The rearrangement joins TRBV20-1 to TRBJ2-7; TRBD2 aligns across 7 bases. Germline V lookup: CDR1 DFQATT, CDR2 SNEGSKA (reference sequence). This CDR3 spans 15 amino acids. V was clipped by 6 bases and J by 5 bases; unmatched bases: 16.

The chain is built from TRBV15 and TRBJ2-3; D is perhaps TRBD1 (5 bases). The CDR3 sequence is 17 residues long. Trimming shortened V by 0 bases and J by 0 bases, and 13 bases separated the two germline ends. Germline assignment: CDR1 LNHNV and CDR2 YYDKDF (reference sequence). In DNA form, the CDR3 reads TGTGCCACCAGCAGAGATTACATAGGGGCGAGCACAGATACGCAGTATTTT. It yields the protein CATSRDYIGASTDTQYF.

The chain recombines TRBV7-9 with TRBJ2-7, with D possibly matching TRBD2 (6 bases). The CDR3 extends over 12 amino acids. Deletions cut 1 base from V and 7 bases from J, with 8 bases between. CDR1 is SEHNR and CDR2 is FQNEAQ in the germline V gene (reference sequence). The CDR3 nucleotides read TGTGCCAGCAGCTTAGGTCGGGGGGAGCAGTACTTC. It is translated as CASSLGRGEQYF.

The CDR3 DNA is TGTGCCAGCAGTTACTCGGTGTTTCGAGACGGGGTTCACAATGAGCAGTTCTTC. Encoded protein: CASSYSVFRDGVHNEQFF. V is TRBV6-5 and J is TRBJ2-1; tentative D call: TRBD2 (5 bases). V shed 0 bases and J shed 5 bases, with 20 bases lying between them. Germline CDR1 reads MNHEY; CDR2 reads SVGAGI. The CDR3 loop spans 18 amino acids.

This clonotype was found a few times. V and J are TRBV12-3 or TRBV12-4 and TRBJ2-7; TRBD1 matches at 9 bases. The CDR3 totals 15 residues. V lost 6 bases and J lost 4; bases outside the gene matches: 10. CDR3 sequence: CASRNSGQGMYEQYF. The CDR3 region has the DNA TGTGCCAGCAGAAATAGCGGACAGGGGATGTACGAGCAGTACTTC.

This clonotype was observed many times. V is TRBV6-5 and J is TRBJ2-2; no definite D call. CDR3 size: 12 residues. Trimming removed 3 bases at V and 6 bases at J, with 5 bases between. From germline, CDR1 is MNHEY and CDR2 SVGAGI. The CDR3 DNA is TGTGCCAGCAGTTATTACTCCGGGGAGCTGTTTTTT. This translates into CASSYYSGELFF.

The chain links TRBV20-1 to TRBJ1-5; TRBD1 aligns across 8 bases. The CDR3 has 14 residues. Germline-derived CDR1 and CDR2 are DFQATT and SNEGSKA (reference sequence). V was clipped by 5 bases and J by 7 bases; unmatched bases: 10. Here the CDR3 DNA reads TGCAGTGCTGGGGTAGGGACAGGAGACCAGCCCCAGCATTTT. This translates into CSAGVGTGDQPQHF.

This clonotype was counted at least ten times. The rearrangement joins TRBV7-2 to TRBJ1-5; 7 bases map to TRBD1. J lost 4 bases, V lost 5 bases, and 5 bases had no gene match. Germline CDR1 and CDR2: SGHTA and FQGNSA. The CDR3 consists of 14 residues. CDR3 DNA: TGTGCCAGCAGCCCCGACAGGGCAAATCAGCCCCAGCATTTT. This gives the protein CASSPDRANQPQHF.